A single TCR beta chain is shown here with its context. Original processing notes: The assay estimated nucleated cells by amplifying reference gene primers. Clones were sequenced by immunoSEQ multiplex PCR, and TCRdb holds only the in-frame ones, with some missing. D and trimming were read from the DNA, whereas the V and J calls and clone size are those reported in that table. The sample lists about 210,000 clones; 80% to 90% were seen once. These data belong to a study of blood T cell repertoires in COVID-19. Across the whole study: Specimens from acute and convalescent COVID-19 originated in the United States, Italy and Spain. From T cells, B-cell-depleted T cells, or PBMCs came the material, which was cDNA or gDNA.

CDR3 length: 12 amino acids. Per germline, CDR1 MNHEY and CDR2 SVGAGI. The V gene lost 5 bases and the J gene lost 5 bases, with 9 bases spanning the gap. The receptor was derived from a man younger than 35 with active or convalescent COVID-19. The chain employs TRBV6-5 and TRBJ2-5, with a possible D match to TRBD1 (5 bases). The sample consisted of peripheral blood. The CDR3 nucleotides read TGTGCCAGCAGTCCACAGGAGGAGACCCAGTACTTC. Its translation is CASSPQEETQYF.